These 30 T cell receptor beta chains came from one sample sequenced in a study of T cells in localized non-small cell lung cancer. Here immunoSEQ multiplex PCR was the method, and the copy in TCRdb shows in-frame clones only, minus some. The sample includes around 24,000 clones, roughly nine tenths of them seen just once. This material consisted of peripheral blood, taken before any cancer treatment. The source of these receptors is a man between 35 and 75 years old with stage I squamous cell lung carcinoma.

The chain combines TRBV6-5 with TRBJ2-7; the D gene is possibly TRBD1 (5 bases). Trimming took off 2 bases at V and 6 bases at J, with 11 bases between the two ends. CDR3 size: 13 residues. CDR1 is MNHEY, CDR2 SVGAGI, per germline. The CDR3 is CASSYHARAEQYF. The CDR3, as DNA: TGTGCCAGCAGTTACCACGCCAGGGCCGAGCAGTACTTC.

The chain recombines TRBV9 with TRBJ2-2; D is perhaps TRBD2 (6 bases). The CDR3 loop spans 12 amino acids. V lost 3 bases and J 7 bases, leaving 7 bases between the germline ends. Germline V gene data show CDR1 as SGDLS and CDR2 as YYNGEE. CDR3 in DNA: TGTGCCAGCAGCGCGGGGGTCGGGGAGCTGTTTTTT. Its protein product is CASSAGVGELFF. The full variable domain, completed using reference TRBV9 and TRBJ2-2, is DSGVTQTPKHLITATGQRVTLRCSPRSGDLSVYWYQQSLDQGLQFLIQYYNGEERAKGNILERFSAQQFPDLHSELNLSSLELGDSALYFCASSAGVGELFFGEGSRLTVL.

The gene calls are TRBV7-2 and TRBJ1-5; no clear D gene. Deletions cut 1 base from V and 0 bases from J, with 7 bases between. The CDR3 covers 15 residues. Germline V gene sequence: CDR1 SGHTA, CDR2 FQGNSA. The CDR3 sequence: CASSLGPHSNQPQHF. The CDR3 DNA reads TGTGCCAGCAGCTTAGGGCCCCATAGCAATCAGCCCCAGCATTTT.

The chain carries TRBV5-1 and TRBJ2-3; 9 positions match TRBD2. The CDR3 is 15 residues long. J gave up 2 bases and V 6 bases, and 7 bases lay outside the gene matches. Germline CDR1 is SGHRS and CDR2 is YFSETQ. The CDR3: CASNALAGNTDTQYF. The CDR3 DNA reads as TGCGCCAGCAACGCTCTAGCGGGGAACACAGATACGCAGTATTTT.

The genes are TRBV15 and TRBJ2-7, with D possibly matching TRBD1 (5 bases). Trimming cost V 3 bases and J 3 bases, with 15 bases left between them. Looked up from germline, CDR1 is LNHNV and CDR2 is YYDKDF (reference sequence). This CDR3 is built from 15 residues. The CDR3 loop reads CATSSLQGINYEQYF. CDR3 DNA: TGTGCCACCAGCAGTCTTCAGGGAATTAACTACGAGCAGTACTTC.

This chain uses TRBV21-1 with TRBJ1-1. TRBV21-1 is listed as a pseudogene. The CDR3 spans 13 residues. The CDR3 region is CASRASRGTEAFF. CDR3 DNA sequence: TGTGCCAGCAGGGCCAGTCGAGGCACTGAAGCTTTCTTT.

CDR3 loop: CAWRDSATNEKLFF. CDR3 sequence (DNA): TGTGCCTGGAGGGACAGTGCAACTAATGAAAAACTGTTTTTT. This chain joins TRBV30 and TRBJ1-4, with a tentative D call TRBD1 (6 bases). CDR1 GTSNPN and CDR2 SVGIG come from the germline V gene (reference sequence). This CDR3 has 14 residues. The V end lost 3 bases, the J end lost 0 bases, and 8 bases lay between the germline ends.

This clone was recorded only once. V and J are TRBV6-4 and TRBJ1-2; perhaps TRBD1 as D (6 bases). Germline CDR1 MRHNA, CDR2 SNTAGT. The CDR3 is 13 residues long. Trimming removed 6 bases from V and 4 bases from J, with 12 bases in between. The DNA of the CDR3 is TGTGCCAGCAGCCCCGGGGGCGGCTATGGCTACACCTTC. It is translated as CASSPGGGYGYTF.

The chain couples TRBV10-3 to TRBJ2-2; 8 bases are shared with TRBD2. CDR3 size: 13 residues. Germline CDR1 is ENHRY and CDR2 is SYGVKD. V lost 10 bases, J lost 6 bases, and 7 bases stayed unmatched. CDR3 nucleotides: TGTGCCACCGGGGGGGGCTTAGCCGGGGAGCTGTTTTTT. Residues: CATGGGLAGELFF.

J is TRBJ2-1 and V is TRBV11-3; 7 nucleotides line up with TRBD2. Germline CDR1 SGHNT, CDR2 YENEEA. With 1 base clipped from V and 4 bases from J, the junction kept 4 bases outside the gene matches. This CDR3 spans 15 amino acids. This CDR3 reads CASSLAGGIYNEQFF. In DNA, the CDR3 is TGTGCCAGCAGCTTAGCGGGGGGAATATACAATGAGCAGTTCTTC.

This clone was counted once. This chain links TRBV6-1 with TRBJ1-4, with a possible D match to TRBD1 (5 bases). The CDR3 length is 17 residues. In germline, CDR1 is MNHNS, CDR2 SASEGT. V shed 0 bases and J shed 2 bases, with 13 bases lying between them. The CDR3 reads CASSEAAGGVTNEKLFF. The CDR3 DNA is TGTGCCAGCAGTGAAGCTGCGGGGGGGGTCACTAATGAAAAACTGTTTTTT.

The CDR3 sequence is CASSPPNGGSSYNEQFF. CDR3 sequence (DNA): TGTGCCAGCTCACCACCTAATGGGGGTTCCTCCTACAATGAGCAGTTCTTC. V usage is TRBV18 and J usage is TRBJ2-1; tentatively, D is TRBD1 or TRBD2 (5 bases each). CDR1 and CDR2 from the germline V gene are KGHSH and LQKENI. V gave up 0 bases and J gave up 0 bases, with 12 bases separating them. The CDR3 loop spans 17 amino acids. Filled out from reference TRBV18 and TRBJ2-1, the complete variable domain reads NAGVMQNPRHLVRRRGQEARLRCSPMKGHSHVYWYRQLPEEGLKFMVYLQKENIIDESGMPKERFSAEFPKEGPSILRIQQVVRGDSAAYFCASSPPNGGSSYNEQFFGPGTRLTVL.

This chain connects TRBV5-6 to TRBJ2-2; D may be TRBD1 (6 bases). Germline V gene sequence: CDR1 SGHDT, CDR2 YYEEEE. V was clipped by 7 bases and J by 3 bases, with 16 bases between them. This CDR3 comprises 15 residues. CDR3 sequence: CASPGNRADTGELFF. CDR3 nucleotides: TGTGCCAGCCCGGGGAACAGGGCGGACACCGGGGAGCTGTTTTTT.

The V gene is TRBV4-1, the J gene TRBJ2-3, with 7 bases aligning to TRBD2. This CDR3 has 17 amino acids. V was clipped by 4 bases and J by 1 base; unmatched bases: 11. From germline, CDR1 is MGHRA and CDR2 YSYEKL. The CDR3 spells CASSPLRGSGGTDTQYF. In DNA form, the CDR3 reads TGCGCCAGCAGCCCTCTAAGGGGAAGCGGGGGCACAGATACGCAGTATTTT.

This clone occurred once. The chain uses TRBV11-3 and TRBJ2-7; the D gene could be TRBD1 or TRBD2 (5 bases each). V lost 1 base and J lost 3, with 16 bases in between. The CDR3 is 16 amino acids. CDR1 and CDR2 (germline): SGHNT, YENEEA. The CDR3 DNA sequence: TGTGCCAGCAGCTTAGGCCCGATCGGGACCTTCTACGAGCAGTACTTC. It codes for CASSLGPIGTFYEQYF.

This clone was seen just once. CDR3 nucleotides: TGTGCCACCCGCCCCCCCGCCCCGGTCCCTAGTGGCTACACCTTC. Encoded protein: CATRPPAPVPSGYTF. The chain has TRBV7-9 and TRBJ1-2; no clear D. V shed 10 bases and J shed 7 bases, with 25 bases lying between them. There are 15 residues in the CDR3. Germline V gene sequence: CDR1 SEHNR, CDR2 FQNEAQ (reference sequence).

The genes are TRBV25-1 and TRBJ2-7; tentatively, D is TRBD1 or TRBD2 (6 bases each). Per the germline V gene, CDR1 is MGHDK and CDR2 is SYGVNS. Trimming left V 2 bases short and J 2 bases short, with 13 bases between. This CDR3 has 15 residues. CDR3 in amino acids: CASSESWGAAYEQYF. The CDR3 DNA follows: TGTGCCAGCAGTGAAAGCTGGGGGGCCGCCTACGAGCAGTACTTC.

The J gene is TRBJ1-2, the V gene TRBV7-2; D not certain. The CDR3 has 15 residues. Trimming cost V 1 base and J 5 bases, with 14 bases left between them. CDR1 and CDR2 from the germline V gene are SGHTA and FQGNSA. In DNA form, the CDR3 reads TGTGCCAGCAGCTTAGACGGACCTGGAAAGTATGGCTACACCTTC. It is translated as CASSLDGPGKYGYTF.

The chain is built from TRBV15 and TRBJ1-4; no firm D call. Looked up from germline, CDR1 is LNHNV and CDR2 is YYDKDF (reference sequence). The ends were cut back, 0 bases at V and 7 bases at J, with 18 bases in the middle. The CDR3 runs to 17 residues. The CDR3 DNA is TGTGCCACCAGCAGAGACTTCGGACCTCAGTCCGGTGAAAAACTGTTTTTT. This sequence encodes CATSRDFGPQSGEKLFF.

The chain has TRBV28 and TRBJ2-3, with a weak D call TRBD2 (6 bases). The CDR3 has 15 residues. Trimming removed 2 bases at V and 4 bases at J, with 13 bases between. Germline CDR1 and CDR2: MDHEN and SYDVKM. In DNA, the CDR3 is TGTGCCAGCAGTTTAGGGGGGAAAGCCGCAGATACGCAGTATTTT. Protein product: CASSLGGKAADTQYF.

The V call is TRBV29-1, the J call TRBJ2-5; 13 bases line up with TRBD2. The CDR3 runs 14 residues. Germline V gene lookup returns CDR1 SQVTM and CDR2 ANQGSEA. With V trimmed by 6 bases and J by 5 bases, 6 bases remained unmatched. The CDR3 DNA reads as TGCAGCGTAACTAGCGGGGGGGCCTCCGAGACCCAGTACTTC. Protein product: CSVTSGGASETQYF.

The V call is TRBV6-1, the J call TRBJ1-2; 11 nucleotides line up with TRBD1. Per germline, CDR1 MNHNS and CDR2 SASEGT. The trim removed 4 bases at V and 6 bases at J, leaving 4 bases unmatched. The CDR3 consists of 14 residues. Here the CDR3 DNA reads TGTGCCAGCAGTGGATTGGACAGGGGGCATGGCTACACCTTC. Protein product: CASSGLDRGHGYTF.

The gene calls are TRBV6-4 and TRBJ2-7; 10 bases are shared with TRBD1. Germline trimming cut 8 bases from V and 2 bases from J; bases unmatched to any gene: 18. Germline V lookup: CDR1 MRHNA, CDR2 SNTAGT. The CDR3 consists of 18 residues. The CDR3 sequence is CASFRDRGPFIPTYEQYF. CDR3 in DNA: TGTGCCAGCTTCCGGGACAGGGGCCCTTTTATCCCTACCTACGAGCAGTACTTC.

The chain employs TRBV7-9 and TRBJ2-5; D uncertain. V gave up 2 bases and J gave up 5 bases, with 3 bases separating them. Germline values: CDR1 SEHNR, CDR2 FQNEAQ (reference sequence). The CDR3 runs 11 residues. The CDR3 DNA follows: TGTGCCAGCAGCTTACTGGAGACCCAGTACTTC. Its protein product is CASSLLETQYF.

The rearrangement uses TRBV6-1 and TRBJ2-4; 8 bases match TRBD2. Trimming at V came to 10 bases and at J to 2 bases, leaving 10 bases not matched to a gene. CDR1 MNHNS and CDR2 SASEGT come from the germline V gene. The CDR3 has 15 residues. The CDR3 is CATQRAGGSKNIQYF. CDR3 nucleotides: TGTGCCACCCAGCGGGCGGGGGGCTCCAAAAACATTCAGTACTTC.

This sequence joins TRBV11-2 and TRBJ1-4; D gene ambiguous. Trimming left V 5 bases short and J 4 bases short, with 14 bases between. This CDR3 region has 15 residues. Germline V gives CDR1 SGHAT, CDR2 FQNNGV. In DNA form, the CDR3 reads TGTGCCAGCAGCCCGAGACGGCAGCATAATGAAAAACTGTTTTTT. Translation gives CASSPRRQHNEKLFF.

CDR3 in DNA: TGCGCCAGCAGCCAAATTGGTGGTTCCAAAAACATTCAGTACTTC. Translating gives CASSQIGGSKNIQYF. This sequence joins TRBV4-1 and TRBJ2-4; no reliable D call. Trimming cost V 2 bases and J 2 bases, with 10 bases left between them. There are 15 residues in the CDR3. Germline CDR1 is MGHRA and CDR2 is YSYEKL.

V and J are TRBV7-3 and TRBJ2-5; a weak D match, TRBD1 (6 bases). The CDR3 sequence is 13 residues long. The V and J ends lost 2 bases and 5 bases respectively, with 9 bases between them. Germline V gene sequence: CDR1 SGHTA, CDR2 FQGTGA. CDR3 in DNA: TGTGCCAGCAGCTTAGTGCAGGGGGAGACCCAGTACTTC. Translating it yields CASSLVQGETQYF.

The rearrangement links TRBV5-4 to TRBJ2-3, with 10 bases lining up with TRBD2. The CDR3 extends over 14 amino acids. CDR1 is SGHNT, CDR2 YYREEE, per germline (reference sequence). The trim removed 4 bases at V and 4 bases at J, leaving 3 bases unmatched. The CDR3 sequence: CASSPSGGADTQYF. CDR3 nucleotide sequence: TGTGCCAGCAGCCCCAGCGGGGGGGCAGATACGCAGTATTTT.

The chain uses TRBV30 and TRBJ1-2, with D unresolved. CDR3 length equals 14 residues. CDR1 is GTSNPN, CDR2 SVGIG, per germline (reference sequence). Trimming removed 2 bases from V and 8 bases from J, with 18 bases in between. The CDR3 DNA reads TGTGCCTGGAGTTGGCAGAGGAGGGTTCAAGGCTACACCTTC. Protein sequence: CAWSWQRRVQGYTF.